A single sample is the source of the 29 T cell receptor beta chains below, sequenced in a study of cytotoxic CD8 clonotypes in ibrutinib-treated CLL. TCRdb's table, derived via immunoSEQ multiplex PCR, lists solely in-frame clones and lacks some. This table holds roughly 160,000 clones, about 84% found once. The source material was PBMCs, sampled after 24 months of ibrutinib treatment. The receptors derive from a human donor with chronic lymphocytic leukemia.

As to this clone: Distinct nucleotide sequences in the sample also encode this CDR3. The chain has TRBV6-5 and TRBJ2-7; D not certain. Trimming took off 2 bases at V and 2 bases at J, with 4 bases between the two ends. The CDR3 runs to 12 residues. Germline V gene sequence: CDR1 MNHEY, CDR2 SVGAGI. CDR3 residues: CASSYGPYEQYF. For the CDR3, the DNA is TGTGCCAGCAGTTACGGGCCCTACGAGCAGTACTTC.

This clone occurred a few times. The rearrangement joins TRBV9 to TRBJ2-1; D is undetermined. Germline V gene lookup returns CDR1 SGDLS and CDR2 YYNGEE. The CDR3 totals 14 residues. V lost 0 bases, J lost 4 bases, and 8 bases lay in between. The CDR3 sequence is CASSVAPGYNEQFF. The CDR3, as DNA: TGTGCCAGCAGCGTAGCTCCCGGGTACAATGAGCAGTTCTTC.

The CDR3 here is CASSGGTATSPEAFF. The CDR3 nucleotides are TGCGCCAGCAGCGGCGGGACAGCCACTTCCCCTGAAGCTTTCTTT. J is TRBJ1-1 and V is TRBV5-1, with TRBD1 identical over 7 bases. Germline assignment: CDR1 SGHRS and CDR2 YFSETQ. This CDR3 is 15 amino acids long. With V trimmed by 4 bases and J by 6 bases, 12 bases remained unmatched.

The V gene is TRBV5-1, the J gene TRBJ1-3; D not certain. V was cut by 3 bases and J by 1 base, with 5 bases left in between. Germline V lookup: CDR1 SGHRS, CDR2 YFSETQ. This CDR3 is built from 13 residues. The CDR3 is CASSSVSGNTIYF. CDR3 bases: TGCGCCAGCAGCTCGGTGTCTGGAAACACCATATATTTT.

Here the CDR3 DNA reads TGTGCCAGCAGGGACTTCATGAACACTGAAGCTTTCTTT. Residues: CASRDFMNTEAFF. J is TRBJ1-1 and V is TRBV7-2; D call uncertain. The V gene lost 6 bases and the J gene lost 0 bases, with 8 bases spanning the gap. Germline V gene data show CDR1 as SGHTA and CDR2 as FQGNSA. The CDR3 length is 13 residues. The full variable domain, in which reference TRBV7-2 and TRBJ1-1 provide the parts outside the CDR3, is GAGVSQSPSNKVTEKGKDVELRCDPISGHTALYWYRQSLGQGLEFLIYFQGNSAPDKSGLPSDRFSAERTGGSVSTLTIQRTQQEDSAVYLCASRDFMNTEAFFGQGTRLTVV.

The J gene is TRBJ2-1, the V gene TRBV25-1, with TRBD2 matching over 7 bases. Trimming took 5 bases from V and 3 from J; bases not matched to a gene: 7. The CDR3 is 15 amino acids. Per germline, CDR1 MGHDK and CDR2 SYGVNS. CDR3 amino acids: CASSKAGPNYNEQFF. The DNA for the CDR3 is TGTGCCAGCAGTAAAGCGGGACCTAACTACAATGAGCAGTTCTTC.

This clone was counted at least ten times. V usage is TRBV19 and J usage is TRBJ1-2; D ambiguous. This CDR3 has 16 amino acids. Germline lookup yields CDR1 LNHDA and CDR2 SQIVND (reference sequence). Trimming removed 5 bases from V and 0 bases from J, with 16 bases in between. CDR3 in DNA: TGTGCCAGTAGTCCAATCGCGGGTAAAGCTAACTATGGCTACACCTTC. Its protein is CASSPIAGKANYGYTF.

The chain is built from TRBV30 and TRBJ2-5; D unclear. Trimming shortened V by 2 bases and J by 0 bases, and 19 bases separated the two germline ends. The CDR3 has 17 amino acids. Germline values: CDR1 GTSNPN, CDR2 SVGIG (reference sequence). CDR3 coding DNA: TGTGCCTGGAGTACGCTATTATCCTGGCCGGACCAAGAGACCCAGTACTTC. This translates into CAWSTLLSWPDQETQYF.

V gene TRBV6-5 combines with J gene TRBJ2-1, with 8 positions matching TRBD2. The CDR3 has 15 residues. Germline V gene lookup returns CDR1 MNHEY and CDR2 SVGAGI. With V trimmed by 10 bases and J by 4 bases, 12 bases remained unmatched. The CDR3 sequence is CATCRSGTPYNEQFF. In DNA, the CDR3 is TGTGCCACCTGCCGTAGCGGGACCCCTTACAATGAGCAGTTCTTC.

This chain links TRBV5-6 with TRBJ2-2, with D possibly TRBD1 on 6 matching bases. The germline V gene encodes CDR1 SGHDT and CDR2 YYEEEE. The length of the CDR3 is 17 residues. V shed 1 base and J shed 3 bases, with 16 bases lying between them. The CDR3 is CASSLLGNTGHTGELFF. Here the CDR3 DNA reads TGTGCCAGCAGCTTGTTAGGGAATACAGGGCACACCGGGGAGCTGTTTTTT.

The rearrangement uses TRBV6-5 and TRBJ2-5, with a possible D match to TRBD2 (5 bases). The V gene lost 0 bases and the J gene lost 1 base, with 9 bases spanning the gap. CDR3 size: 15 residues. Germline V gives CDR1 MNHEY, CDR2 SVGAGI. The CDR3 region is CASSYSTGFQETQYF. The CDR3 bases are TGTGCCAGCAGTTACTCGACGGGGTTCCAAGAGACCCAGTACTTC.

This CDR3 reads CASSENGLSGYTF. Written as DNA, the CDR3 is TGTGCCAGCAGTGAAAACGGACTTAGCGGCTACACCTTC. The chain couples TRBV6-4 to TRBJ1-2; no clear D. V lost 3 bases and J lost 8, with 13 bases in between. The CDR3 totals 13 residues. Per the germline V gene, CDR1 is MRHNA and CDR2 is SNTAGT.

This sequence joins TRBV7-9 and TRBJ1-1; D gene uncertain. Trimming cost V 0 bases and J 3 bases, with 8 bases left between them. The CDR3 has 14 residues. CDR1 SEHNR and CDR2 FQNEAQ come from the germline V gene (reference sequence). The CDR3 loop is CASSLAPLDTEAFF. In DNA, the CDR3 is TGTGCCAGCAGCTTAGCCCCCTTGGACACTGAAGCTTTCTTT.

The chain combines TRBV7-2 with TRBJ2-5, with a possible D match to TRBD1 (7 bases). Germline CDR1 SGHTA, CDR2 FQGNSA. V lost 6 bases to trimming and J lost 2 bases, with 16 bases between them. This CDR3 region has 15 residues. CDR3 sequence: CASSQGGLRQETQYF. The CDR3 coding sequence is TGTGCCAGCAGTCAGGGGGGACTCCGTCAAGAGACCCAGTACTTC.

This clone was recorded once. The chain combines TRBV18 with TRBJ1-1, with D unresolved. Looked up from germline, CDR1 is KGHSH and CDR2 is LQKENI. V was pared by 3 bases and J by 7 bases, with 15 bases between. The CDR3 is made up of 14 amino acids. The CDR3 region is CASSPRRVANEAFF. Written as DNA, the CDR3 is TGTGCCAGCTCACCTCGCCGGGTGGCGAATGAAGCTTTCTTT. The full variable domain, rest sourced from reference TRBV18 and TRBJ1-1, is NAGVMQNPRHLVRRRGQEARLRCSPMKGHSHVYWYRQLPEEGLKFMVYLQKENIIDESGMPKERFSAEFPKEGPSILRIQQVVRGDSAAYFCASSPRRVANEAFFGQGTRLTVV.

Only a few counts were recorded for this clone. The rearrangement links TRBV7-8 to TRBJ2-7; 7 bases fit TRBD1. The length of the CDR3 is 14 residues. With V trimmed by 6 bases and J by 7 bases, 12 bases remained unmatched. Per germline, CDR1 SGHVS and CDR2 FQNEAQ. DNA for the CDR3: TGTGCCAGCAGTCCGGGACAGACCTTTTTTGAGCAGTACTTC. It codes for CASSPGQTFFEQYF.

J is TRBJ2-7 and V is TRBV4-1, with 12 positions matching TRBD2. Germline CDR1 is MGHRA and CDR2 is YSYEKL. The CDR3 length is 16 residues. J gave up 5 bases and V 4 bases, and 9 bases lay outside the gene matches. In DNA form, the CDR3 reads TGCGCCAGCAGCCGAAGACTAGCGGGAGAGGGGGACGAGCAGTACTTC. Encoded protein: CASSRRLAGEGDEQYF.

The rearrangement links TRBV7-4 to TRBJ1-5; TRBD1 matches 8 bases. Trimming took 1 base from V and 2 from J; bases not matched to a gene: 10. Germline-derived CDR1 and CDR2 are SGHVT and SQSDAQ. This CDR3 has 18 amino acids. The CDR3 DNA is TGTGCCAGCAGCTTAGTGCTGGCAGGGGGCGAGGGCAATCAGCCCCAGCATTTT. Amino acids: CASSLVLAGGEGNQPQHF.

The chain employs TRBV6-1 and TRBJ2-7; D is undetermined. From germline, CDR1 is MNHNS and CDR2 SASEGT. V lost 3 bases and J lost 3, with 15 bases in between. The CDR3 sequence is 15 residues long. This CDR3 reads CASSDSPSPIYEQYF. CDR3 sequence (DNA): TGTGCCAGCAGTGACAGTCCATCCCCCATCTACGAGCAGTACTTC.

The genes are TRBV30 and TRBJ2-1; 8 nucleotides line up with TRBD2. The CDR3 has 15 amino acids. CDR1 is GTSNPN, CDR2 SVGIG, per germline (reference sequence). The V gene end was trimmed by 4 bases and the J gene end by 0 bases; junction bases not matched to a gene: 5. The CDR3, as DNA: TGTGCCTGGATCCGAAGCGGGAGCTCCTACAATGAGCAGTTCTTC. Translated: CAWIRSGSSYNEQFF.

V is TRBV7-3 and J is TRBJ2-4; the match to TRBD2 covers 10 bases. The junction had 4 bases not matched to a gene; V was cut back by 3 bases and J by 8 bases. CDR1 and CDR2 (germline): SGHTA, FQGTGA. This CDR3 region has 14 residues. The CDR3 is CASSLNLAGDIQYF. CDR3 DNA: TGTGCCAGCAGCTTGAACCTAGCGGGAGACATTCAGTACTTC.

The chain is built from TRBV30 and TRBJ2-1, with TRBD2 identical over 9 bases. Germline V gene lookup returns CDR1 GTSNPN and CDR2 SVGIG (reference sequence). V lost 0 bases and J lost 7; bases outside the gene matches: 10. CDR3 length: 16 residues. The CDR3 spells CAWSVRLWTSVNEQFF. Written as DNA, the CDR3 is TGTGCCTGGAGTGTACGTCTCTGGACTAGCGTAAATGAGCAGTTCTTC.

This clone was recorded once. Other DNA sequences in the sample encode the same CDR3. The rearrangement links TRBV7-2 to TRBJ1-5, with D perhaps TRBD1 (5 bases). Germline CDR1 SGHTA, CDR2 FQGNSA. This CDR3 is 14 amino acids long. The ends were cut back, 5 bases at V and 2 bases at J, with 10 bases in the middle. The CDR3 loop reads CASSRDGGNQPQHF. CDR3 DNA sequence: TGTGCCAGCAGCAGGGACGGGGGCAATCAGCCCCAGCATTTT.

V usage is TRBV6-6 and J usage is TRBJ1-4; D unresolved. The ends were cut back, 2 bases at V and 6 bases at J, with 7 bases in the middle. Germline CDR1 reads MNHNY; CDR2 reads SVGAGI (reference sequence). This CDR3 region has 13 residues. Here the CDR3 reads CASSYTRDEKLFF. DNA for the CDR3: TGTGCCAGCAGTTACACACGGGATGAAAAACTGTTTTTT.

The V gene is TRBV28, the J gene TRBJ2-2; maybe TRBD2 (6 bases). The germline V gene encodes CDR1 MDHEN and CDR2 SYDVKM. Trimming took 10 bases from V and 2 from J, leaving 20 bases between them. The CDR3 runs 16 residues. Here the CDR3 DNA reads TGTGCCATCCCGCTCTCCGGGACTGGAAACACCGGGGAGCTGTTTTTT. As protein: CAIPLSGTGNTGELFF.

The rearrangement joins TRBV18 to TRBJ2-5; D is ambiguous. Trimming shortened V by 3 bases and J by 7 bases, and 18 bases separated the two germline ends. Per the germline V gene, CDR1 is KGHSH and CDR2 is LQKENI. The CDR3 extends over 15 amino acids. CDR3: CASSPTTTFPGTQYF. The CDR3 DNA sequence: TGTGCCAGCTCACCCACCACCACCTTTCCTGGGACCCAGTACTTC.

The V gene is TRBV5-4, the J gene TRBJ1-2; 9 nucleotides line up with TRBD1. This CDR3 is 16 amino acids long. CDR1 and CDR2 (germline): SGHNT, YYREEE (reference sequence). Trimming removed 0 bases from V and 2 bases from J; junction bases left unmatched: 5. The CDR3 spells CASSLGGQGSNYGYTF. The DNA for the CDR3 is TGTGCCAGCAGCTTGGGGGGACAGGGATCAAACTATGGCTACACCTTC.

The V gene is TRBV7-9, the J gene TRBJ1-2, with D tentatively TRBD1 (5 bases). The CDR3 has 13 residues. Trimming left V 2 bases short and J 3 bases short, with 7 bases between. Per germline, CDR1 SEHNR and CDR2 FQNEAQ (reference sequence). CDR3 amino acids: CASSLQGDYGYTF. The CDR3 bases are TGTGCCAGCAGCTTACAGGGAGACTATGGCTACACCTTC.

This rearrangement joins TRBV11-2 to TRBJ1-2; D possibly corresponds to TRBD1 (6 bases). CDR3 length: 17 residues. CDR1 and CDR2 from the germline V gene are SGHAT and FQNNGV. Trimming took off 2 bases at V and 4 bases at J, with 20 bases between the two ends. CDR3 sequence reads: CASSLSRGGGYGYGYTF. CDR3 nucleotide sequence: TGTGCCAGCAGCTTATCCCGCGGGGGGGGCTACGGCTATGGCTACACCTTC.